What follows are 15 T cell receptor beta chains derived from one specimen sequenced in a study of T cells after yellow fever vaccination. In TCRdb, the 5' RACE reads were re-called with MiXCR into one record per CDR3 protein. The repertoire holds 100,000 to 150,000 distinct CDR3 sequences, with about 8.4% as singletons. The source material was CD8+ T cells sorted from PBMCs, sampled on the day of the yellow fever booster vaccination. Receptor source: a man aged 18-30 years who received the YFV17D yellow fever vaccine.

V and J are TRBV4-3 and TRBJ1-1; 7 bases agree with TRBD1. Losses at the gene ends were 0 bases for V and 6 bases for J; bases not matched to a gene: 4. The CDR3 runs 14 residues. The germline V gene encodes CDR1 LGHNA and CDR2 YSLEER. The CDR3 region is CASSQETGKAEAFF. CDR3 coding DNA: TGCGCCAGCAGCCAAGAGACAGGGAAGGCTGAAGCTTTCTTT.

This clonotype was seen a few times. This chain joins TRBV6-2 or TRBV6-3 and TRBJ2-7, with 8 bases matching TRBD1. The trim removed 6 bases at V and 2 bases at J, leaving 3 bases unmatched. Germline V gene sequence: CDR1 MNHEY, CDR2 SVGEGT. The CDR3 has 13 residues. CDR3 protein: CASRTQGAYEQYV. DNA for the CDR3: TGTGCCAGCAGAACACAGGGGGCCTACGAGCAGTACGTC.

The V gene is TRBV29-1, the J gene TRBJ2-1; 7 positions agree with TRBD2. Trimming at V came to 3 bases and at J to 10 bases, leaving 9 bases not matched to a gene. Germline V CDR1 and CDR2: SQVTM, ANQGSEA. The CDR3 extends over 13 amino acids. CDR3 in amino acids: CSVEVAGEAEQFF. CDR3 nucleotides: TGCAGCGTTGAGGTCGCGGGGGAGGCCGAGCAGTTCTTC.

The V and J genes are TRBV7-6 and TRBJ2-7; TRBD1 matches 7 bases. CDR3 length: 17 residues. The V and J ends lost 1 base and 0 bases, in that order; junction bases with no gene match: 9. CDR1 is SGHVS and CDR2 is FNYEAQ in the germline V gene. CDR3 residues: CASSLDPPGGNSYEQYV. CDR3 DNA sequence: TGTGCCAGCAGCTTAGATCCTCCAGGGGGTAACTCCTACGAGCAGTACGTC.

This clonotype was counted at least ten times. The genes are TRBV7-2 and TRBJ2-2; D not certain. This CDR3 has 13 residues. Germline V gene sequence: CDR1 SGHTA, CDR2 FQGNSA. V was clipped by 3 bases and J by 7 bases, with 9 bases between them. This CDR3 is CASSLWDSGELFF. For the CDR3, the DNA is TGTGCCAGCAGCTTGTGGGATAGCGGGGAGCTGTTTTTT.

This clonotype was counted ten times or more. As DNA, the CDR3 is TGCGCCAGCAGCCACCTTGGGGGGGGACAGGTGAATGAAAAACTGTTTTTT. Translation gives CASSHLGGGQVNEKLFF. The chain employs TRBV4-1 and TRBJ1-4; TRBD1 agrees at 8 bases. Per the germline V gene, CDR1 is MGHRA and CDR2 is YSYEKL. This CDR3 contains 17 residues. With V trimmed by 3 bases and J by 5 bases, 11 bases remained unmatched.

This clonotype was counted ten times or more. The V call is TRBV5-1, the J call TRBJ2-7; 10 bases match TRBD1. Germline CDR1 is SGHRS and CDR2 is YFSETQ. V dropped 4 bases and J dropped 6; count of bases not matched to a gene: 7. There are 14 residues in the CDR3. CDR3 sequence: CASSPGQGECEQYV. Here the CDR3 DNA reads TGCGCCAGCAGCCCCGGACAGGGGGAATGCGAGCAGTACGTC.

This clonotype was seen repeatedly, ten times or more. As DNA, the CDR3 is TGCGCCAGCAGCTCGACGTATACCCGACCCCGGGCAGATACGCAGTATTTT. It yields the protein CASSSTYTRPRADTQYF. The chain carries TRBV5-1 and TRBJ2-3, with D hard to call. CDR1 is SGHRS, CDR2 YFSETQ, per germline. CDR3 size: 17 residues. Trimming removed 3 bases at V and 4 bases at J, with 21 bases between.

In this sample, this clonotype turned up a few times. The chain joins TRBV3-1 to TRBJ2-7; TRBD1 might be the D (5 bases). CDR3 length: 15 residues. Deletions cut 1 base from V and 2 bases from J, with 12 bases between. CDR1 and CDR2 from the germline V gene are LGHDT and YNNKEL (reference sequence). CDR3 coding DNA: TGTGCCAGCAGCCAAGGACCGACAGAAACCTACGAGCAGTACTTC. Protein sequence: CASSQGPTETYEQYF.

CDR3 sequence: CSGGQRYEQYF. Here the CDR3 DNA reads TGCAGCGGTGGACAGCGTTACGAGCAGTACTTC. The V call is TRBV29-1, the J call TRBJ2-7; a possible D gene is TRBD1 (6 bases). This CDR3 has 11 residues. V lost 7 bases, J lost 4 bases, and 11 bases lay in between. Germline CDR1 is SQVTM and CDR2 is ANQGSEA.

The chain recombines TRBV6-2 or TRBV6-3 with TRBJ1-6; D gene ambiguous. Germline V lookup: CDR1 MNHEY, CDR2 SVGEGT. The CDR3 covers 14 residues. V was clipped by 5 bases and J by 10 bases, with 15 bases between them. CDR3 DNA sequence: TGTGCCAGCAGTCACGGCGCAGGTTACTCACCCCTCCACTTT. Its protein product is CASSHGAGYSPLHF.

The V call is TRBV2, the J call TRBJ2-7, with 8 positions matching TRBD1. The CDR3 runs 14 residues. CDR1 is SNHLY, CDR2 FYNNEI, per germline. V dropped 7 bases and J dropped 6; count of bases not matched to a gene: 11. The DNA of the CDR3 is TGTGCCAGCAACGGAGGGGCAGGGGGCGCCGAGCAGTACTTC. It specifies CASNGGAGGAEQYF.

In DNA, the CDR3 is TGCAGTGCTCGGGCTAGCGGGGAAAGTGCCAAAGAGACCCAGTACTTC. Translating it yields CSARASGESAKETQYF. The rearrangement joins TRBV20-1 to TRBJ2-5; 9 bases line up with TRBD2. CDR1 and CDR2 (germline): DFQATT, SNEGSKA (reference sequence). V was clipped by 5 bases and J by 3 bases; unmatched bases: 13. CDR3 length equals 16 residues.

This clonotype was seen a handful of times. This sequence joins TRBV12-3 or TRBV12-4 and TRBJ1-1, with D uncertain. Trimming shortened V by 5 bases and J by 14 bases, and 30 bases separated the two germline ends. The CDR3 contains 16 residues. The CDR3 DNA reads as TGTGCCAGCAGTGATACCGGGAACCGAGGGAGAGGAATTTGGTTCTTT. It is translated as CASSDTGNRGRGIWFF.

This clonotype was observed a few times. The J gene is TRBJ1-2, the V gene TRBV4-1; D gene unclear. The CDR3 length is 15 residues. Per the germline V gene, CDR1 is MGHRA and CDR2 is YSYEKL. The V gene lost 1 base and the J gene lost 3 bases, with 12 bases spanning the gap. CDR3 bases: TGCGCCAGCAGCCAAGGCGGAGGAAGCCACTATGGCTACACCTTC. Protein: CASSQGGGSHYGYTF.